These 9 T cell receptor beta chains were sequenced from one sample in a study of patients and donors after allogeneic stem cell transplantation (TCRdb year 2020). Library construction relied on RT-PCR. The reads were generated on a NextSeq 550. The public reads were reanalyzed by TCRdb: fastp trimming at Q25, MiXCR alignment, in-frame beta chains only. Every entry covers one CDR3 protein and lists the most common genes and DNA from its rows. This sample holds about a million distinct CDR3 sequences; roughly 18% were observed only once. The ten top clones hold roughly 6.4% of the sample. Sequences were obtained from blood, either unsorted or a sorted T cell fraction (not recorded which). These receptors came from a human donor who was either an allogeneic HSCT recipient or a stem cell or donor lymphocyte infusion donor (not recorded which). It is not recorded whose cells these are; they may come from a transplant donor.

The rearrangement links TRBV12-3 or TRBV12-4 to TRBJ2-7; 15 bases match TRBD2. V was pared by 2 bases and J by 9 bases, with 8 bases of the junction left unmatched. The CDR3 has 16 residues. CDR3 nucleotides: TGTGCCAGCAGTTTAAAGGGGACTAGCGGGGGGCCTCCGCAGTACTTC. Its protein product is CASSLKGTSGGPPQYF.

This clonotype was found a few times. The chain recombines TRBV4-1 with TRBJ2-3; 8 bases align to TRBD2. This CDR3 contains 13 residues. CDR1 MGHRA and CDR2 YSYEKL come from the germline V gene. V was clipped by 11 bases and J by 3 bases; unmatched bases: 7. Here the CDR3 DNA reads TGCGCCCACGGTGGCGGGAGGACAGATACGCAGTATTTT. Its translation is CAHGGGRTDTQYF.

This clonotype was seen a handful of times. The chain has TRBV5-1 and TRBJ1-3; 8 positions agree with TRBD1. This CDR3 comprises 14 residues. Germline loops: CDR1 SGHRS, CDR2 YFSETQ. V lost 0 bases and J lost 7; bases outside the gene matches: 3. The CDR3 region has the DNA TGCGCCAGCAGCTTGGCAGGGGGCGCGAACACCATATATTTT. It is translated as CASSLAGGANTIYF.

This clonotype was observed a handful of times. The chain uses TRBV7-2 and TRBJ2-7, with a tentative D call TRBD2 (6 bases). Trimming took 2 bases from V and 2 from J, leaving 13 bases between them. The CDR3 covers 15 residues. CDR1 is SGHTA, CDR2 FQGNSA, per germline. CDR3 in DNA: TGTGCCAGCAGCTTACGATGGGGGGTTACCTACGAGCAGTACTTC. Its protein is CASSLRWGVTYEQYF.

This clonotype was seen only a few times. This chain uses TRBV5-1 with TRBJ2-1; 7 positions agree with TRBD2. Germline values: CDR1 SGHRS, CDR2 YFSETQ. The V segment lost 0 bases and the J segment 6 bases; nucleotides outside the gene matches: 6. The CDR3 runs 15 residues. Here the CDR3 DNA reads TGCGCCAGCAGCTTGGGCGCTAGCGGACCCAATGAGCAGTTCTTC. Translated, it gives CASSLGASGPNEQFF. The whole variable domain, remainder taken from reference TRBV5-1 and TRBJ2-1, is KAGVTQTPRYLIKTRGQQVTLSCSPISGHRSVSWYQQTPGQGLQFLFEYFSETQRNKGNFPGRFSGRQFSNSRSEMNVSTLELGDSALYLCASSLGASGPNEQFFGPGTRLTVL.

This clonotype was observed a handful of times. The chain links TRBV2 to TRBJ2-1, with 7 bases that match TRBD2. Germline CDR1 and CDR2: SNHLY and FYNNEI. The CDR3 runs 11 residues. The V and J ends lost 6 bases and 9 bases, in that order; junction bases with no gene match: 2. CDR3 protein: CASRLALEQFF. The CDR3 region has the DNA TGTGCCAGCAGACTAGCGCTTGAGCAGTTCTTC.

The chain recombines TRBV29-1 with TRBJ1-6; D remains unclear. The CDR3 is made up of 13 amino acids. Germline CDR1 reads SQVTM; CDR2 reads ANQGSEA. V was cut by 5 bases and J by 7 bases, with 12 bases left in between. This chain's CDR3 is CSVRSSANSPLHF. The CDR3 region has the DNA TGCAGCGTTCGGTCCAGCGCAAATTCACCCCTCCACTTT.

The chain recombines TRBV9 with TRBJ2-3, with TRBD1 as a possible D gene (6 bases). In germline, CDR1 is SGDLS, CDR2 YYNGEE. With 0 bases removed from V and 4 bases from J, the gap between germline ends came to 12 bases. CDR3 length: 15 amino acids. The CDR3 DNA follows: TGTGCCAGCAGCGTAGGGGGGCCCGCATCAGATACGCAGTATTTT. This codes for CASSVGGPASDTQYF.

At least ten counts were recorded for this clonotype. V is TRBV24-1 and J is TRBJ2-1; 11 bases agree with TRBD2. The CDR3 has 16 residues. CDR1 KGHDR and CDR2 SFDVKD come from the germline V gene. V was clipped by 4 bases and J by 5 bases; unmatched bases: 6. The CDR3 loop reads CATSDPGLADDNEQFF. CDR3 in DNA: TGTGCCACCAGTGACCCGGGACTAGCGGATGACAATGAGCAGTTCTTC.